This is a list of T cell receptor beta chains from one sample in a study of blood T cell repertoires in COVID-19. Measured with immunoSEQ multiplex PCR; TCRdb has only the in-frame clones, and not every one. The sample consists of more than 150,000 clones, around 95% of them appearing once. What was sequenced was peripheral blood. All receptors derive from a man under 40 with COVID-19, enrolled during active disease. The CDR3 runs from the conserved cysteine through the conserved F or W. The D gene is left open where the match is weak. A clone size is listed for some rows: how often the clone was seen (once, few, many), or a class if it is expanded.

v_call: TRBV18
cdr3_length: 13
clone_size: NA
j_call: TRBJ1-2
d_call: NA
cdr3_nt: TGTGCCAGCTCACTGGGGGCGGACTATGGCTACACCTTC
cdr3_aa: CASSLGADYGYTF

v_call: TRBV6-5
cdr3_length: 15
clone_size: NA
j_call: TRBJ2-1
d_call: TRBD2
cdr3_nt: TGTGCCAGTTCTACTAGCGGGGGGCCATACAATGAGCAGTTCTTC
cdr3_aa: CASSTSGGPYNEQFF

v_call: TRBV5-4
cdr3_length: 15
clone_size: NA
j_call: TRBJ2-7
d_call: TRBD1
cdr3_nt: TGTGCCAGCAGCCTCCGGGACAGGGGGCTAGGGGAGCAGTACTTC
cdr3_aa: CASSLRDRGLGEQYF

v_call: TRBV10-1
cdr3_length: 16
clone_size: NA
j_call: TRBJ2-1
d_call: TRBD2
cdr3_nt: TGCGCCAGCAGTGAGGCGTCTAGCGGTACCTACAATGAGCAGTTCTTC
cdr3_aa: CASSEASSGTYNEQFF

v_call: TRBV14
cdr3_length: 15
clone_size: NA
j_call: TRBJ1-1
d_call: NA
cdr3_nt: TGTGCCAGCAGCCAAGCGGCGGGGGCAATTTGGGGAGCTTTCTTT
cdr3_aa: CASSQAAGAIWGAFF

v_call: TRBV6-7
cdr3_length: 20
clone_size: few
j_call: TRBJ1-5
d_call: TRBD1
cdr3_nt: TGTGCCAGCAGTCACATCGGGACAGATAAGGGGGTTTATAGCAATCAGCCCCAGCATTTT
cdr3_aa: CASSHIGTDKGVYSNQPQHF

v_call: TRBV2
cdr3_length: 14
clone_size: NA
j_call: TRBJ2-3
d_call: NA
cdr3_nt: TGTGCCAGCAGTATTTCGACTCGTGCGGGGACGCAGTATTTT
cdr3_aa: CASSISTRAGTQYF

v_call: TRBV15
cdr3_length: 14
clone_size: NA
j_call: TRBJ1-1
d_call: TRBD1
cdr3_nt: TGTGCCACCAGCAACAGGGGCTTGCGCACTGAAGCTTTCTTT
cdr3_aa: CATSNRGLRTEAFF

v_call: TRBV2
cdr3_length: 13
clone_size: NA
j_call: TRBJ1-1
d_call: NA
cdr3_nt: TGTGCCAGCAGTGCTACAGGGAGTCCAGAAGCTTTCTTT
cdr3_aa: CASSATGSPEAFF

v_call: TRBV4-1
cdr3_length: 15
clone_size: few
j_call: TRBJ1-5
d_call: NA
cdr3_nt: TGCGCCAGCAGCCAAGAACGGGGGGGCCGTCAGCCCCAGCATTTT
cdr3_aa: CASSQERGGRQPQHF

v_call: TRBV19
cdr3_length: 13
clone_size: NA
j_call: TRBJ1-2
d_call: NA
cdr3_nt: TGTGCCAGTAGTATTAGGACAGCCGTTGGCTACACCTTC
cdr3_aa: CASSIRTAVGYTF

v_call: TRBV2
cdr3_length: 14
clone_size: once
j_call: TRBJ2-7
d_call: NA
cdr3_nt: TGTGCCAGCAGTGAAACAGTGATCCCCTACGAGCAGTACTTC
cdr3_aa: CASSETVIPYEQYF

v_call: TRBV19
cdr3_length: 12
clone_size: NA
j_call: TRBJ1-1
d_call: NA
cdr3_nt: TGTGCCAGTAGTCCAGGGATCTCTGAAGCTTTCTTT
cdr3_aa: CASSPGISEAFF

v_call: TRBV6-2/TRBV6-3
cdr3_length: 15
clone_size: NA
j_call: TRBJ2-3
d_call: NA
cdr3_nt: TGTGCCAGCAGTTACTACCGGGGGGCGGCAGATACGCAGTATTTT
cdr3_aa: CASSYYRGAADTQYF

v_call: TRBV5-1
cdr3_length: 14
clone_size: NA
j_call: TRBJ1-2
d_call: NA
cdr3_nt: TGCGCCAGCAGTCGCACAGGCGCTAACTATGGCTACACCTTC
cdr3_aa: CASSRTGANYGYTF

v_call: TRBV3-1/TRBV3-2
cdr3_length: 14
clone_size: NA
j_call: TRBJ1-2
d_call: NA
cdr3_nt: TGTGCCAGCAGCCAAGATCGAGGGTTCTATGGCTACACCTTC
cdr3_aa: CASSQDRGFYGYTF

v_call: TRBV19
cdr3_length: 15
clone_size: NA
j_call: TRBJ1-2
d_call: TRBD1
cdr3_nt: TGTGCCAGTAGTATAGCGCTGACAGGGTCTTCTGGCTACACCTTC
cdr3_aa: CASSIALTGSSGYTF

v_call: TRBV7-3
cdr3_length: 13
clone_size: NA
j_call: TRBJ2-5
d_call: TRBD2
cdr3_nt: TGTGCCAGCAGCCGGACTAGCCGGGAGACCCAGTACTTC
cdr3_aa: CASSRTSRETQYF

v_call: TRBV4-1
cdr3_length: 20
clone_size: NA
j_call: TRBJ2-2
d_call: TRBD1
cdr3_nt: TGCGCCAGCAGCCAAAAAAGCGGGACAGGGATTCGCCTGAACACCGGGGAGCTGTTTTTT
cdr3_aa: CASSQKSGTGIRLNTGELFF

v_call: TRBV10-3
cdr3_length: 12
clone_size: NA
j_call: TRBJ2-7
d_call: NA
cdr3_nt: TGTGCCACGCTCGGTGCTAACGACGAGCAGTACTTC
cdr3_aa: CATLGANDEQYF

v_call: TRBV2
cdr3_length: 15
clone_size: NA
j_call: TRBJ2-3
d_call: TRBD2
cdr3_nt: TGTGCCAGCACCGACGCGGCGGGGGGGCGTTTTGCGCAGTATTTT
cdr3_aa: CASTDAAGGRFAQYF

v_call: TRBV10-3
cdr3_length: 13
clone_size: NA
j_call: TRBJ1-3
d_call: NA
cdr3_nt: TGTGCCATCAGGGGCCAGCCTGGAAACACCATATATTTT
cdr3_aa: CAIRGQPGNTIYF

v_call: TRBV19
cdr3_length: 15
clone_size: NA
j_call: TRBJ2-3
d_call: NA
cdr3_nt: TGTGCCAGTAGTATACTGGCGGCTAGCACAGATACGCAGTATTTT
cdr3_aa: CASSILAASTDTQYF

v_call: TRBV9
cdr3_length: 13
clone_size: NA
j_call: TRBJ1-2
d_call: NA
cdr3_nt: TGTGCCAGCAGTACCCTGCGGGATTATGGCTACACCTTC
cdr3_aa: CASSTLRDYGYTF

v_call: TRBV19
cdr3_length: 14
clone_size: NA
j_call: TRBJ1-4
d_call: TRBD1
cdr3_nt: TGTGCCAGTAGTAAACAGGGGTTTAATGAAAAACTGTTTTTT
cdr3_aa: CASSKQGFNEKLFF

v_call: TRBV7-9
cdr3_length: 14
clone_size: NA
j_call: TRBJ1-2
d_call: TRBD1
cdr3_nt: TGTGCCAGCAGCGCGCGACAGGGGAGTAATGGCTACACCTTC
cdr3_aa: CASSARQGSNGYTF

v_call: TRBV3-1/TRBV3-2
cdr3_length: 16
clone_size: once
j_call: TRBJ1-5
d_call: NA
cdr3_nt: TGTGCCAGCAGCCAAGCGCCTGGTGGCAGCGGTCAGCCCCAGCATTTT
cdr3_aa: CASSQAPGGSGQPQHF

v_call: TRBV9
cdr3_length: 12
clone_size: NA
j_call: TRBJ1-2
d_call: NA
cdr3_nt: TGTGCCAGCAGCGTAGAGCGGGGTGGCTACACCTTC
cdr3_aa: CASSVERGGYTF

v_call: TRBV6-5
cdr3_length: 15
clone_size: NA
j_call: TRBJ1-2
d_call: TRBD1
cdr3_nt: TGTGCCAGCAGCCCAAGGACAGGGGGTAACTATGGCTACACCTTC
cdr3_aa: CASSPRTGGNYGYTF

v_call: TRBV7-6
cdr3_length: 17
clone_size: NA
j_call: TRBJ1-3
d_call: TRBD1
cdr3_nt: TGTGCCAGCAGCGCTCGGACAGGGGGCGACTCTGGAAACACCATATATTTT
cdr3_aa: CASSARTGGDSGNTIYF

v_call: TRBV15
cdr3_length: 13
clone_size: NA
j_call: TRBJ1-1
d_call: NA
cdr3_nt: TGTGCCACCAGCAGAGGTATGAACACTGAAGCTTTCTTT
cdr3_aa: CATSRGMNTEAFF

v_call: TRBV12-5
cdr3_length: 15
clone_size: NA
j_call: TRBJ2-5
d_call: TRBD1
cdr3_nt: TGTGCTAGTGGTCCCCCCGGGACAGGGCGCGAGACCCAGTACTTC
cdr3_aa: CASGPPGTGRETQYF

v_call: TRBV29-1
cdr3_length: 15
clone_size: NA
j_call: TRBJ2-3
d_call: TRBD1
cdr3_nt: TGCAGCGTTGACCCCACCGGGACAGGATCGGATACGCAGTATTTT
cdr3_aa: CSVDPTGTGSDTQYF

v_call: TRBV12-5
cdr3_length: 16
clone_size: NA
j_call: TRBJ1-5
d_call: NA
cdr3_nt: TGTGCTAGTGGTCCCCTAGGGGGGGATAGCAATCAGCCCCAGCATTTT
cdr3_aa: CASGPLGGDSNQPQHF

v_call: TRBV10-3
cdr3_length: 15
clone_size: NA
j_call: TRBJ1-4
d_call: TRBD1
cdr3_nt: TGTGCCATCAGTGAAACAACAGGGGTCAATGAAAAACTGTTTTTT
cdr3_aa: CAISETTGVNEKLFF

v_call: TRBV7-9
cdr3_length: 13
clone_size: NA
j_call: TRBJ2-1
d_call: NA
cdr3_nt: TGTGCCAGCAGCTTAGCCCCTGACAATGAGCAGTTCTTC
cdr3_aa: CASSLAPDNEQFF

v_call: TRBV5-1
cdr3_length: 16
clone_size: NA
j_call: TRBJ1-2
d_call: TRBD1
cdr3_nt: TGCGCCAGCAGCTTGGGTAGGGACAGGGTGAACTATGGCTACACCTTC
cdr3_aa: CASSLGRDRVNYGYTF